The 27 T cell receptor beta chains given below trace back to one sample, sequenced in a study of cytomegalovirus exposure and HLA in healthy donors. PCR involved 60 Vbeta and 13 Jbeta primers. TCRdb's table, derived via immunoSEQ multiplex PCR, lists solely in-frame clones and lacks some. The data show 150,000 to 200,000 clones, roughly 80% seen once. The material sequenced was PBMCs. These receptors all come from a man between 18 and 29 years old in good health and CMV-seronegative.

This chain connects TRBV18 to TRBJ1-4; D might be TRBD1 (6 bases). This CDR3 has 14 amino acids. Trimming took off 2 bases at V and 8 bases at J, with 12 bases between the two ends. From germline, CDR1 is KGHSH and CDR2 LQKENI. CDR3 nucleotide sequence: TGTGCCAGCTCACCAAGAGGGGGACGAGAAAAACTGTTTTTT. Protein product: CASSPRGGREKLFF.

The chain has TRBV25-1 and TRBJ1-1; the D gene is possibly TRBD1 (6 bases). V lost 7 bases, J lost 1 base, and 10 bases lay in between. The CDR3 loop spans 13 amino acids. Germline values: CDR1 MGHDK, CDR2 SYGVNS. The CDR3 spells CASKDRQNTEAFF. CDR3 DNA: TGTGCCAGCAAAGACAGGCAGAACACTGAAGCTTTCTTT.

V gene TRBV6-1 combines with J gene TRBJ1-2; D call uncertain. This CDR3 is 14 amino acids long. Germline loops: CDR1 MNHNS, CDR2 SASEGT. Between the trimmed V and J ends, which lost 7 bases and 3 bases, there was a span of 15 bases. This chain's CDR3 is CASTLTTTYYGYTF. The CDR3 DNA reads as TGTGCCAGCACCTTGACTACGACGTACTATGGCTACACCTTC.

CDR3 amino acids: CASSLTTSGSDTQYF. The CDR3 coding sequence is TGCGCCAGCAGCTTGACGACTAGTGGATCAGATACGCAGTATTTT. The chain employs TRBV5-1 and TRBJ2-3; D possibly corresponds to TRBD2 (6 bases). V lost 1 base to trimming and J lost 4 bases, with 13 bases between them. The CDR3 consists of 15 residues. Germline CDR1 is SGHRS and CDR2 is YFSETQ.

This clone has just a few counts. This chain joins TRBV6-1 and TRBJ1-3, with D unclear. This CDR3 comprises 17 residues. The V end lost 1 base, the J end lost 2 bases, and 15 bases lay between the germline ends. Germline CDR1 MNHNS, CDR2 SASEGT. The CDR3 region is CASSEVFDPAAGNTIYF. CDR3 DNA: TGTGCCAGCAGTGAAGTGTTCGACCCGGCGGCTGGAAACACCATATATTTT.

The V gene is TRBV7-8, the J gene TRBJ2-7, with 9 bases aligning to TRBD2. V dropped 1 base and J dropped 1; count of bases not matched to a gene: 2. CDR3 length: 15 residues. CDR1 is SGHVS and CDR2 is FQNEAQ in the germline V gene. CDR3 sequence (DNA): TGTGCCAGCAGCTTAGGAGCGGGGGGTTCCTACGAGCAGTACTTC. This sequence encodes CASSLGAGGSYEQYF.

The rearrangement links TRBV28 to TRBJ1-1; D gene uncertain. Germline V gene lookup returns CDR1 MDHEN and CDR2 SYDVKM. V was cut by 4 bases and J by 2 bases, with 8 bases left in between. CDR3 size: 13 residues. The CDR3 DNA follows: TGTGCCAGCAGTTCTTCCCTCAACACTGAAGCTTTCTTT. This sequence encodes CASSSSLNTEAFF.

The chain links TRBV28 to TRBJ2-1; tentative D call: TRBD1 (6 bases). Germline V gene sequence: CDR1 MDHEN, CDR2 SYDVKM. The V end was cut by 8 bases, the J end by 0 bases, with 20 bases between. CDR3 size: 17 residues. This CDR3 is CASSSLAWDTSYNEQFF. The DNA for the CDR3 is TGTGCCAGCTCCTCCCTCGCGTGGGACACCTCCTACAATGAGCAGTTCTTC.

This chain links TRBV25-1 with TRBJ1-6; the D is unclear. This CDR3 spans 13 amino acids. Trimming cost V 2 bases and J 10 bases, with 9 bases left between them. In germline, CDR1 is MGHDK, CDR2 SYGVNS. CDR3 residues: CASSEGSRSPLHF. The CDR3 DNA is TGTGCCAGCAGTGAAGGGAGTCGCTCACCCCTCCACTTT.

This clone came up a few times. The CDR3 reads CASSLEDSLNTEAFF. The CDR3 nucleotides read TGTGCCAGCAGCTTAGAGGACAGCTTGAACACTGAAGCTTTCTTT. The J gene is TRBJ1-1, the V gene TRBV7-6; D may be TRBD1 (6 bases). Germline CDR1 and CDR2: SGHVS and FNYEAQ. This CDR3 contains 15 residues. V was shortened by 1 base and J by 0 bases, with 9 bases between the two germline ends.

The chain uses TRBV4-3 and TRBJ2-7; 9 positions match TRBD1. The CDR3 consists of 14 residues. The J segment lost 5 bases and the V segment lost 1 base, leaving 3 bases of the junction unmatched. Germline assignment: CDR1 LGHNA and CDR2 YSLEER. The CDR3 here is CASSQVGTGNEQYF. CDR3 in DNA: TGCGCCAGCAGCCAAGTAGGGACAGGGAACGAGCAGTACTTC.

This chain joins TRBV5-1 and TRBJ2-1; D possibly corresponds to TRBD1 (6 bases). V was clipped by 3 bases and J by 5 bases, with 12 bases between them. This CDR3 comprises 14 residues. Germline V gives CDR1 SGHRS, CDR2 YFSETQ. The CDR3 is CASSSGTTNNEQFF. CDR3 DNA: TGCGCCAGCAGCTCCGGGACAACGAACAATGAGCAGTTCTTC.

The gene calls are TRBV28 and TRBJ2-7; D is perhaps TRBD2 (6 bases). The V and J ends lost 3 bases and 2 bases respectively, with 11 bases between them. Germline V gene lookup returns CDR1 MDHEN and CDR2 SYDVKM. The CDR3 spans 14 residues. CDR3 loop: CASSFRPSAYEQYF. CDR3 nucleotides: TGTGCCAGCAGTTTTCGTCCTAGCGCCTACGAGCAGTACTTC.

A few counts support this clone. The chain combines TRBV19 with TRBJ2-7; a possible D gene is TRBD2 (6 bases). Germline V gives CDR1 LNHDA, CDR2 SQIVND (reference sequence). Between the trimmed V and J ends, which lost 5 bases and 2 bases, there was a span of 13 bases. The CDR3 covers 14 residues. The CDR3 loop reads CASSVSGTPYEQYF. CDR3 nucleotide sequence: TGTGCCAGTAGTGTCTCCGGGACTCCCTACGAGCAGTACTTC.

The chain combines TRBV7-2 with TRBJ2-3; D is unclear. This CDR3 has 13 residues. In germline, CDR1 is SGHTA, CDR2 FQGNSA. V shed 3 bases and J shed 3 bases, with 7 bases lying between them. Here the CDR3 reads CASSFLLTDTQYF. The CDR3 bases are TGTGCCAGCAGCTTTCTGTTAACAGATACGCAGTATTTT.

The rearrangement uses TRBV28 and TRBJ2-5; 7 bases line up with TRBD2. The CDR3 runs to 13 residues. Looked up from germline, CDR1 is MDHEN and CDR2 is SYDVKM. V was pared by 6 bases and J by 5 bases, with 6 bases of the junction left unmatched. The CDR3 region has the DNA TGTGCCAGCAGCCTCGGGGGGATGGAGACCCAGTACTTC. Its protein is CASSLGGMETQYF.

This chain uses TRBV4-2 with TRBJ2-2; TRBD2 matches 8 bases. Trimming at V came to 0 bases and at J to 7 bases, leaving 4 bases not matched to a gene. CDR1 LGHNA and CDR2 YNFKEQ come from the germline V gene. This CDR3 is 15 amino acids long. This CDR3 reads CASSQERGDRGELFF. For the CDR3, the DNA is TGTGCCAGCAGCCAAGAGCGGGGGGATCGCGGGGAGCTGTTTTTT.

This chain connects TRBV7-9 to TRBJ2-4, with TRBD2 matching over 8 bases. The CDR3 contains 12 residues. The J segment lost 11 bases and the V segment lost 6 bases, leaving 6 bases of the junction unmatched. Germline assignment: CDR1 SEHNR and CDR2 FQNEAQ (reference sequence). This CDR3 is CASSSGALFQYF. CDR3 DNA sequence: TGTGCCAGCAGTAGCGGGGCCCTTTTTCAGTACTTC.

The genes are TRBV7-9 and TRBJ2-1; 13 positions agree with TRBD2. Germline loops: CDR1 SEHNR, CDR2 FQNEAQ (reference sequence). V trimming: 7 bases; J trimming: 4 bases; junction bases outside the gene matches: 7. The CDR3 is made up of 16 amino acids. The CDR3 loop reads CASTTPGLAGYNEQFF. The CDR3 nucleotides are TGTGCCAGCACGACTCCGGGACTAGCGGGATACAATGAGCAGTTCTTC.

The chain carries TRBV9 and TRBJ2-7; tentatively, D is TRBD2 (6 bases). This CDR3 region has 14 residues. V lost 0 bases to trimming and J lost 6 bases, with 13 bases between them. Germline V gene data show CDR1 as SGDLS and CDR2 as YYNGEE. The CDR3 sequence: CASSVAGVPGEQYF. CDR3 DNA: TGTGCCAGCAGCGTAGCGGGGGTCCCGGGCGAGCAGTACTTC.

The chain carries TRBV5-4 and TRBJ2-7; 9 bases are a match to TRBD2. The germline V gene encodes CDR1 SGHNT and CDR2 YYREEE (reference sequence). The trim removed 4 bases at V and 4 bases at J, leaving 9 bases unmatched. There are 15 residues in the CDR3. This CDR3 is CASSKETSGNYEQYF. The CDR3 nucleotides are TGTGCCAGCAGCAAGGAGACTAGCGGAAATTACGAGCAGTACTTC. Full variable domain (missing parts from reference TRBV5-4 and TRBJ2-7): ETGVTQSPTHLIKTRGQQVTLRCSSQSGHNTVSWYQQALGQGPQFIFQYYREEENGRGNFPPRFSGLQFPNYSSELNVNALELDDSALYLCASSKETSGNYEQYFGPGTRLTVT.

The chain uses TRBV19 and TRBJ2-2; 15 bases match TRBD2. After removal of 8 bases from V and 6 bases from J, the junction contained 7 bases not matched to a gene. Germline V lookup: CDR1 LNHDA, CDR2 SQIVND (reference sequence). The CDR3 contains 16 residues. CDR3 residues: CASAVGLAGGAGELFF. For the CDR3, the DNA is TGTGCCAGTGCCGTGGGACTAGCGGGAGGTGCCGGGGAGCTGTTTTTT.

This clone was picked up one time. CDR3 region: CASSSGFGNTIYF. Written as DNA, the CDR3 is TGCGCCAGCAGCTCAGGGTTTGGAAACACCATATATTTT. The rearrangement uses TRBV5-1 and TRBJ1-3, with TRBD1 as a possible D gene (5 bases). The germline V gene has CDR1 SGHRS and CDR2 YFSETQ. Trimming shortened V by 3 bases and J by 3 bases, and 7 bases separated the two germline ends. The CDR3 extends over 13 amino acids.

The DNA for the CDR3 is TGTGCCAGTAGTACCACAGGGGGAGAATATGGCTACACCTTC. As protein: CASSTTGGEYGYTF. The chain combines TRBV19 with TRBJ1-2, with TRBD1 matching over 8 bases. J was trimmed by 5 bases and V by 4 bases; bases with no gene match: 6. CDR1 and CDR2 from the germline V gene are LNHDA and SQIVND (reference sequence). The CDR3 runs to 14 residues.

The V gene is TRBV28, the J gene TRBJ2-5; weak D call: TRBD2 (5 bases). Trimming pared 4 bases from V and 0 bases from J, leaving 15 bases between. Germline CDR1 is MDHEN and CDR2 is SYDVKM. CDR3 size: 16 residues. DNA for the CDR3: TGTGCCAGCAGTTCCAAAGCGGTCGGCGACCAAGAGACCCAGTACTTC. It yields the protein CASSSKAVGDQETQYF.

This chain connects TRBV13 to TRBJ2-7; D not certain. Germline loops: CDR1 PRHDT, CDR2 FYEKMQ (reference sequence). The CDR3 spans 14 residues. V lost 4 bases and J lost 1, with 11 bases in between. DNA for the CDR3: TGTGCCAGCAGCTCGAGCGCCGTTTCCTACGAGCAGTACTTC. This translates into CASSSSAVSYEQYF.

The CDR3 spells CASSEAGVQETQYF. CDR3 DNA sequence: TGTGCCAGCAGTGAAGCAGGGGTCCAAGAGACCCAGTACTTC. The rearrangement uses TRBV6-1 and TRBJ2-5, with D maybe TRBD1 (5 bases). Trimming took off 0 bases at V and 1 base at J, with 6 bases between the two ends. Germline CDR1 MNHNS, CDR2 SASEGT. The CDR3 loop spans 14 amino acids.